Listed here are 16 T cell receptor beta chains from one sample, sequenced in a study of graft-versus-host responses after intestinal transplantation. Method: immunoSEQ multiplex PCR; TCRdb's copy keeps in-frame clones and lacks some. The repertoire has roughly 99,000 clones, over 80% of them found once; the top ten carry less than 0.85%. No antigen has been assigned to these receptors. The source material was unstimulated CD4+ T cells sorted from spleen or lymph node cells, sampled before transplant. Receptor source: a human donor who was the organ donor for an intestinal transplant.

In the case of this clone: The sample holds other DNA sequences that translate to the same CDR3. The chain couples TRBV9 to TRBJ2-2; D remains unclear. Deletions cut 2 bases from V and 0 bases from J, with 8 bases between. The CDR3 extends over 15 amino acids. The germline V gene encodes CDR1 SGDLS and CDR2 YYNGEE. The CDR3: CASSVEPANTGELFF. CDR3 DNA: TGTGCCAGCAGCGTGGAGCCGGCGAACACCGGGGAGCTGTTTTTT. Full variable domain (outside the CDR3, taken from reference TRBV9 and TRBJ2-2): DSGVTQTPKHLITATGQRVTLRCSPRSGDLSVYWYQQSLDQGLQFLIQYYNGEERAKGNILERFSAQQFPDLHSELNLSSLELGDSALYFCASSVEPANTGELFFGEGSRLTVL.

The chain couples TRBV9 to TRBJ2-7, with D possibly being TRBD1 or TRBD2 (5 bases each). The V gene's germline CDR1 is SGDLS and CDR2 YYNGEE. This CDR3 has 14 residues. V shed 4 bases and J shed 3 bases, with 14 bases lying between them. The CDR3 DNA sequence: TGTGCCAGCAGCCCCCGGGGACGTCGCTACGAGCAGTACTTC. Translated: CASSPRGRRYEQYF.

The chain joins TRBV19 to TRBJ1-2; 9 nucleotides line up with TRBD1. The CDR3 extends over 13 amino acids. V shed 6 bases and J 8 bases; nucleotides not matched to a gene: 7. CDR1 and CDR2 from the germline V gene are LNHDA and SQIVND (reference sequence). The CDR3, as DNA: TGTGCCAGTAGGCGGGACAGGGTATGGGGCTACACCTTC. Its translation is CASRRDRVWGYTF.

The chain recombines TRBV18 with TRBJ2-5; no clear D gene. The closer fit of TRBJ2-7 to the DNA end suggests the J call may be wrong. The CDR3 sequence is 14 residues long. Germline V CDR1 and CDR2: KGHSH, LQKENI. In DNA form, the CDR3 reads TGTGCCAGCTCACCGCAAAAAGGGTCCTACGAGCAGTACTTC. Protein product: CASSPQKGSYEQYF.

The chain has TRBV7-9 and TRBJ2-5; maybe TRBD2 (7 bases). The CDR3 is 14 residues long. The V gene's germline CDR1 is SEHNR and CDR2 FQNEAQ (reference sequence). Trimming removed 4 bases from V and 6 bases from J, with 15 bases in between. CDR3 sequence reads: CASSSAGAEKTQYF. The CDR3 DNA is TGTGCCAGCAGCTCGGCGGGGGCTGAAAAGACCCAGTACTTC.

The chain joins TRBV6-6 to TRBJ2-7; D is tentatively TRBD1 or TRBD2 (5 bases each). Trimming took 7 bases from V and 3 from J, leaving 19 bases between them. Germline V gene sequence: CDR1 MNHNY, CDR2 SVGAGI (reference sequence). The CDR3 contains 15 residues. In DNA form, the CDR3 reads TGTGCCAGCACCCCGGGGCGGCCCGGCCTCTACGAGCAGTACTTC. Encoded protein: CASTPGRPGLYEQYF.

This chain connects TRBV10-2 to TRBJ1-1, with a possible D match to TRBD1 (5 bases). Germline CDR1 is WSHSY and CDR2 is SAAADI. The CDR3 runs to 14 residues. Trimming cost V 5 bases and J 3 bases, with 13 bases left between them. CDR3 DNA: TGCGCCAGCAGTACTGACAGAATACACACTGAAGCTTTCTTT. Protein: CASSTDRIHTEAFF.

The genes are TRBV7-2 and TRBJ2-1; D gene unclear. Germline V gene lookup returns CDR1 SGHTA and CDR2 FQGNSA. The length of the CDR3 is 13 residues. The ends were cut back, 1 base at V and 8 bases at J, with 9 bases in the middle. CDR3 loop: CASSLGKEDEQFF. The CDR3, as DNA: TGTGCCAGCAGCTTAGGTAAAGAGGATGAGCAGTTCTTC.

This rearrangement joins TRBV19 to TRBJ1-5; 8 bases line up with TRBD1. Per germline, CDR1 LNHDA and CDR2 SQIVND (reference sequence). The junction had 8 bases not matched to a gene; V was cut back by 3 bases and J by 7 bases. The CDR3 extends over 15 amino acids. The CDR3 loop reads CASSMIGRGQQPQHF. The CDR3 bases are TGTGCCAGTAGTATGATCGGCAGGGGGCAACAGCCCCAGCATTTT.

In DNA form, the CDR3 reads TGTGCCAGCAGTCTAGCCGGGGGAGTCAATCAGCCCCAGCATTTT. This gives the protein CASSLAGGVNQPQHF. The genes are TRBV7-9 and TRBJ1-5, with D possibly TRBD1 on 5 matching bases. V was clipped by 6 bases and J by 3 bases, with 15 bases between them. Germline V gene data show CDR1 as SEHNR and CDR2 as FQNEAQ (reference sequence). CDR3 size: 15 residues.

This clone has a single count. The J gene is TRBJ2-7, the V gene TRBV11-1; 12 nucleotides line up with TRBD2. Germline V gene sequence: CDR1 SGHAT, CDR2 FQDESV (reference sequence). Trimming took 2 bases from V and 5 from J; bases not matched to a gene: 4. The length of the CDR3 is 15 residues. The CDR3 sequence is CASSLRLAGDNEQYF. The CDR3 DNA is TGTGCCAGCAGCTTACGACTAGCGGGAGACAACGAGCAGTACTTC. The whole variable domain, remainder taken from reference TRBV11-1 and TRBJ2-7, is EAEVAQSPRYKITEKSQAVAFWCDPISGHATLYWYRQILGQGPELLVQFQDESVVDDSQLPKDRFSAERLKGVDSTLKIQPAELGDSAMYLCASSLRLAGDNEQYFGPGTRLTVT.

V and J are TRBV10-1 and TRBJ1-6; D might be TRBD1 (6 bases). This CDR3 is 13 amino acids long. Trimming took 9 bases from V and 7 from J, leaving 13 bases between them. CDR1 WNHNN and CDR2 SYGVQD come from the germline V gene (reference sequence). CDR3 amino acids: CASRAGDNSPLHF. The DNA of the CDR3 is TGCGCCAGTCGGGCAGGGGACAATTCACCCCTCCACTTT.

The rearrangement joins TRBV27 to TRBJ2-5, with TRBD2 identical over 11 bases. The tail of the sequence fits TRBJ2-7 better, so the J call may be wrong. The CDR3 spans 14 residues. Per germline, CDR1 MNHEY and CDR2 SMNVEV (reference sequence). CDR3 sequence (DNA): TGTGCCAGCAGTGTAGCGGGAGGGCCCTACGAGCAGTACTTC. It translates to CASSVAGGPYEQYF.

Here the CDR3 DNA reads TGTGCCAGCAGCTTGAAGAGCGGGGGACAAGAGACCCAGTACTTC. Translating it yields CASSLKSGGQETQYF. This rearrangement joins TRBV5-4 to TRBJ2-5; 8 positions match TRBD2. The CDR3 runs to 15 residues. V lost 1 base and J lost 2; bases outside the gene matches: 4. The germline gives CDR1 SGHNT, CDR2 YYREEE (reference sequence).

The rearrangement uses TRBV7-8 and TRBJ1-2, with D unclear. Trimming removed 5 bases at V and 4 bases at J, with 8 bases between. The germline gives CDR1 SGHVS, CDR2 FQNEAQ. The CDR3 loop spans 12 amino acids. Written as DNA, the CDR3 is TGTGCCAGCAGCCAAAGGGCCTATGGCTACACCTTC. This gives the protein CASSQRAYGYTF.

This clone was detected a few times. The CDR3 bases are TGTGCCAGCAGCAAGATCGTCTCAGGGGGCGCTTCAGGGGCCAACGTCCTGACTTTC. This translates into CASSKIVSGGASGANVLTF. The chain employs TRBV7-9 and TRBJ2-6; 8 positions match TRBD1. Germline V gene lookup returns CDR1 SEHNR and CDR2 FQNEAQ (reference sequence). After removal of 5 bases from V and 4 bases from J, the junction contained 16 bases not matched to a gene. The CDR3 has 19 amino acids.